This is a list of T cell receptor beta chains from one sample in a study of blood T cell repertoires in COVID-19. The protocol was immunoSEQ multiplex PCR, while the TCRdb copy is restricted to in-frame clones and leaves out a portion. The data show approximately 90,000 clones, with 80% seen just once and under 25% held by the top ten. Sequences were obtained from peripheral blood. Receptors were obtained from a woman at least 80 years old with acute or convalescent COVID-19. Each CDR3 is given with its conserved first and last residue. D genes are given only for firm matches. The size of a clone is reported for some rows only, either as once, few or many, or as a class for expanded clones.

clone_size	v_call	j_call	d_call	cdr3_nt	cdr3_aa
NA	TRBV30	TRBJ1-1	TRBD1	TGTGCCGCCCGGTCGTGGACAGGGTTCACTGAAGCTTTCTTT	CAARSWTGFTEAFF
NA	TRBV7-2	TRBJ2-7	TRBD2	TGTGCCAGCAGCTCTACTAGCGGGAGGGCCGCCGAGCAGTACTTC	CASSSTSGRAAEQYF
NA	TRBV11-2	TRBJ2-2	TRBD2	TGTGCCAGCAGCTTAGTGGCGGGGGGTGGCACCGGGGAGCTGTTTTTT	CASSLVAGGGTGELFF
NA	TRBV5-1	TRBJ2-3	TRBD2	TGCGCCAGCAACTCCATTAGCGGGAGCACAGATACGCAGTATTTT	CASNSISGSTDTQYF
NA	TRBV5-3	TRBJ2-7	TRBD2	TGTGCCAGAAGCCACCGGACTAGCGGACCTATCAAGACCTACGAGCAGTACTTC	CARSHRTSGPIKTYEQYF
NA	TRBV18	TRBJ2-1	TRBD2	TGTGCCAGCTCACCGACTAGCGGGAGTAGGGATGAGCAGTTCTTC	CASSPTSGSRDEQFF
NA	TRBV21-1	TRBJ2-5	NA	TGTGCCAGCAGCAGTCCGGGACAAGTACAAGAGACCCAGTACTTC	CASSSPGQVQETQYF
many	TRBV21-1	TRBJ1-1	NA	TGTGCCAGCAGCCAAGAGGGGGGGAACCCTGAAGCTTTCTTT	CASSQEGGNPEAFF
NA	TRBV5-4	TRBJ1-2	TRBD1	TGTGCCAGCAGCTCGCCGGGACAGGGACCCTCATTGTATGGCTACACCTTC	CASSSPGQGPSLYGYTF
NA	TRBV30	TRBJ2-7	TRBD1	TGTGCCTGGAGACTTCTGGGACAGGGGTCCTACGAGCAGTACTTC	CAWRLLGQGSYEQYF
NA	TRBV5-8	TRBJ2-5	TRBD1	TGTGCCAGCAGCTTGCACAATACAGGACAGGGGGAGACCCAGTACTTC	CASSLHNTGQGETQYF
once	TRBV5-1	TRBJ1-1	NA	TGCGCCAGCAGCTTGGGCAGGGATATTTCTGAAGCTTTCTTT	CASSLGRDISEAFF
NA	TRBV29-1	TRBJ2-3	NA	TGCAGCGTTGAATCCAGGGTGATGGGTGGCACAGATACGCAGTATTTT	CSVESRVMGGTDTQYF
NA	TRBV30	TRBJ1-3	TRBD1	TGTGCCTGGAACCCCAGGGGGATAGGAAACACCATATATTTT	CAWNPRGIGNTIYF
NA	TRBV2	TRBJ2-1	TRBD2	TGTGCCAGCAAGCGGGGGGATCACAATGAGCAGTTCTTC	CASKRGDHNEQFF
NA	TRBV15	TRBJ1-4	TRBD1	TGTGCCACCAGCAGGGACAGGGGGGAAAAACTGTTTTTT	CATSRDRGEKLFF
NA	TRBV5-1	TRBJ2-7	TRBD1	TGCGCCAGCAGCATACCGGACAGGGAGCTTTACGAGCAGTACTTC	CASSIPDRELYEQYF
NA	TRBV3-1/TRBV3-2	TRBJ2-1	TRBD2	TGTGCCAGCCTCAGCGCGGGAGGTAACAATGAGCAGTTCTTC	CASLSAGGNNEQFF
NA	TRBV10-3	TRBJ1-6	NA	TGTGCCATCAGGGGGAGTCCAGGGGACGGTTCACCCCTCCACTTT	CAIRGSPGDGSPLHF
NA	TRBV6-5	TRBJ2-7	TRBD1	TGTGCCAGCAGTTATTCTCTGACAGGGGGCCTGAACGAGCAGTACTTC	CASSYSLTGGLNEQYF
NA	TRBV2	TRBJ2-1	TRBD2	TGTGCCAGCAGTGAAACTAGCGGTGGTGAGCAGTTCTTC	CASSETSGGEQFF
NA	TRBV10-1	TRBJ2-2	NA	TGCGCCAGCAGTGCAGGGTCATTCACCGGGGAGCTGTTTTTT	CASSAGSFTGELFF
NA	TRBV7-9	TRBJ1-3	NA	TGTGCCAGCAGCGCCATGGTTAGAGGGAGCTCTGGAAACACCATATATTTT	CASSAMVRGSSGNTIYF
NA	TRBV19	TRBJ1-5	TRBD1	TGTGCCAGTAGTATGGGGCAGGGGGCGAAGGGCAATCAGCCCCAGCATTTT	CASSMGQGAKGNQPQHF